Following are 28 T cell receptor beta chains from one sample sequenced in a study of T cell clonality in common variable immunodeficiency (dated by TCRdb to between 2015 and 2016). Points the paper makes about the study in general: Fewer deletions and N-nucleotide insertions were reportedly observed in CVID TCRbeta sequences, and highly modified clones with 13 or more V deletions were reportedly absent from CVID TCRbeta sequences.

The antigens for these receptors are not known. The receptor library was made with the immunoSEQ multiplex PCR assay. TCRdb retrieved this table from immuneACCESS and kept in-frame rearrangements only. Not all clones are present; in checked studies, unresolved V genes account for under half, and no reason is known for the remainder. The sample has about 20,000 clones on record, with no singletons. 2% to 3% of the sample goes to the ten largest clones. The sample was peripheral blood mononuclear cells. The receptors derive from a human donor with common variable immunodeficiency.

This clone appeared a few times. The read ends 3 residues shy of where the CDR3 ends; the end is completed using the germline J gene. The chain employs TRBV7-7 and TRBJ2-2; D call uncertain. The germline V and J ends were trimmed by 10 bases and 0 bases, with 6 bases remaining between them. The CDR3 sequence is 12 residues long. The germline CDR1 and CDR2 sequences are SSHAT and FNYEAQ (reference sequence). The sequenced part of the CDR3 DNA is TGTGCCAAAGGGTCGAACACCGGGGAG. It is translated as CAKGSNTGE. The CDR3 reads in full as CAKGSNTGELFF.

This clone was counted between two and nine times. The read ends 3 residues before the CDR3 terminus; that terminus is restored from the germline J gene. The V call is TRBV7-9, the J call TRBJ1-4, with 8 bases identical to TRBD1. The junction had 6 bases not matched to a gene; V was cut back by 1 base and J by 8 bases. This CDR3 spans 15 amino acids. Germline V gene data show CDR1 as SEHNR and CDR2 as FQNEAQ (reference sequence). The CDR3 loop is CASSLGTGIQEKLFF. The part of the CDR3 DNA that was read is TGTGCCAGCAGCTTAGGGACAGGGATACAAGAAAAA.

For this clone: The read terminates 3 residues ahead of where the CDR3 ends, so the germline J gene completes it. The chain uses TRBV18 and TRBJ1-1, with 9 bases lining up with TRBD1. CDR1 and CDR2 (germline): KGHSH, LQKENI. CDR3 size: 13 residues. CDR3 DNA (partial): TGTGCCAGCTCACCTACCGGGACAGGGGAA. Its translation is CASSPTGTGE. The CDR3 in its entirety is CASSPTGTGEAFF.

This clone was seen many times. The observed sequence ends 3 residues before the CDR3 terminus, with the missing tail filled in from the germline J gene. This chain connects TRBV7-2 to TRBJ2-3; D may match TRBD1 or TRBD2 (5 bases each). Trimming removed 5 bases at V and 4 bases at J, with 10 bases between. Germline loops: CDR1 SGHTA, CDR2 FQGNSA. The CDR3 runs 13 residues. The CDR3 protein is CASSPGRADTQYF. The DNA read from the CDR3 is TGTGCCAGCAGCCCAGGGAGAGCAGATACG.

As regards this clone: The missing CDR3 end, 3 residues past where the read stops, is filled in from the germline J gene. V gene TRBV6-2 or TRBV6-3 combines with J gene TRBJ2-1; D uncertain. Deletions cut 0 bases from V and 9 bases from J, with 6 bases between. The V gene's germline CDR1 is MNHEY and CDR2 SVGEGT. The CDR3 length is 12 residues. The CDR3 loop is CASSYSVVEQFF. The sequenced part of the CDR3 DNA is TGTGCCAGCAGTTACTCGGTAGTTGAG.

Concerning this clone: The DNA ends 3 residues before the CDR3 does, and the rest of the CDR3 is filled in from the germline J gene. The gene calls are TRBV7-9 and TRBJ1-2; no reliable D call. The CDR3 is 11 residues long. Between the trimmed V and J ends, which lost 4 bases and 4 bases, there was a span of 4 bases. Germline-derived CDR1 and CDR2 are SEHNR and FQNEAQ (reference sequence). The CDR3 bases that were read are TGTGCCAGCAGCTCCCTCTATGGC. It translates to CASSSLYG. The CDR3 in full is CASSSLYGYTF.

This clone ranks as medium-sized. A read error may account for a junction end that differs from germline. The CDR3 extends 3 residues past the end of the read, so its final part is completed from the germline J gene. V is TRBV4-2 and J is TRBJ2-1, with 8 bases matching TRBD2. This CDR3 comprises 16 residues. Germline CDR1 is LGHNA and CDR2 is YNFKEQ. The sequenced CDR3 bases are TGCGCCAGCAGCCAAGTGCGGGAGGAGATCTACAATGAG. It yields the protein CASSQVREEIYNE. The full CDR3 reads CASSQVREEIYNEQFF.

About this clone: The read stops 3 residues short of the end of the CDR3; the missing end is completed from the germline J gene. The gene calls are TRBV18 and TRBJ2-7, with D tentatively TRBD2 (6 bases). The CDR3 runs to 14 residues. Deletions cut 6 bases from V and 0 bases from J, with 12 bases between. Germline CDR1 KGHSH, CDR2 LQKENI. The CDR3 here is CASSEAGSSYEQYF. The DNA read from the CDR3 is TGTGCCAGCTCCGAGGCGGGAAGCTCCTACGAG.

As for this clone: The CDR3 goes on 3 residues after the read ends, and that part is filled in from the germline J gene. This chain uses TRBV30 with TRBJ2-1; 10 bases are shared with TRBD2. Germline V gives CDR1 GTSNPN, CDR2 SVGIG (reference sequence). This CDR3 region has 16 residues. With 4 bases clipped from V and 0 bases from J, the junction kept 6 bases outside the gene matches. CDR3 residues: CAWTSGRGSSYNEQFF. The part of the CDR3 DNA that was read is TGTGCCTGGACTAGCGGGAGAGGAAGCTCCTACAATGAG.

This clone was observed a handful of times. The CDR3 is cut off 3 residues early in the read; its end comes from the germline J gene. This sequence joins TRBV7-9 and TRBJ2-1; the D gene is possibly TRBD2 (5 bases). Per germline, CDR1 SEHNR and CDR2 FQNEAQ (reference sequence). The CDR3 spans 14 residues. Trimming removed 3 bases at V and 8 bases at J, with 14 bases between. The CDR3: CASSFGVFEDEQFF. CDR3 bases read: TGTGCCAGCAGCTTCGGGGTATTCGAAGATGAG.

This clone was observed a handful of times. The CDR3 goes on 3 residues after the read ends, and that part is filled in from the germline J gene. The rearrangement uses TRBV30 and TRBJ1-1; the D gene is possibly TRBD1 (5 bases). V was cut by 1 base and J by 5 bases, with 14 bases left in between. CDR1 and CDR2 (germline): GTSNPN, SVGIG (reference sequence). The CDR3 is 14 amino acids. The DNA read from the CDR3 is TGTGCCTGGAGTGAGTGGCAGGGCCTGACTGAA. Amino acid sequence: CAWSEWQGLTE. The complete CDR3 sequence is CAWSEWQGLTEAFF.

This clone occurred a few times. The same CDR3 is also encoded by other DNA sequences in this sample. CDR3 DNA, as far as it was read: TGTGCCAGCAGCTTAGAACTAGCGGGGGGGCCTTTTGAG. Translated: CASSLELAGGPFE. The CDR3 as a whole reads CASSLELAGGPFEQFF. The gene calls are TRBV7-6 and TRBJ2-1, with TRBD2 identical over 13 bases. The read terminates 3 residues before the CDR3 end, so the remaining end is supplied by the germline J gene. Germline V lookup: CDR1 SGHVS, CDR2 FNYEAQ. Trimming removed 1 base from V and 9 bases from J; junction bases left unmatched: 6. The CDR3 spans 16 residues.

A few counts support this clone. The read stops 3 residues short of the end of the CDR3; the missing end is completed from the germline J gene. The genes are TRBV19 and TRBJ2-5, with a tentative D call TRBD2 (5 bases). CDR3 length: 15 residues. Germline CDR1 is LNHDA and CDR2 is SQIVND (reference sequence). Trimming cost V 6 bases and J 0 bases, with 14 bases left between them. CDR3 sequence: CASSLSTKYQETQYF. The sequenced CDR3 bases are TGTGCCAGTAGCCTATCGACTAAATACCAAGAGACC.

This clone has just a few counts. The CDR3 end falls 3 residues outside the read, so it is completed with the germline J gene. J is TRBJ2-4 and V is TRBV19, with D possibly being TRBD1 (6 bases). V lost 1 base and J lost 7, with 23 bases in between. This CDR3 has 18 residues. The germline CDR1 and CDR2 sequences are LNHDA and SQIVND (reference sequence). Partial CDR3 DNA: TGTGCCAGTAGTATAGCGATCCTCTTCTCTCAGGGGCGTAACATT. It is translated as CASSIAILFSQGRNI. The whole CDR3 protein reads CASSIAILFSQGRNIQYF.

The sample holds a few counts of this clone. The read finishes 3 residues shy of the CDR3 end, and the germline J gene is used to complete it. The V gene is TRBV18, the J gene TRBJ2-7, with 7 bases aligning to TRBD2. The CDR3 consists of 13 residues. V trimming: 8 bases; J trimming: 2 bases; junction bases outside the gene matches: 6. Germline CDR1 is KGHSH and CDR2 is LQKENI. The CDR3 loop reads CASASGTTYEQYF. The part of the CDR3 DNA that was read is TGTGCCAGCGCGTCCGGGACTACCTACGAG.

To note about this clone: The junction and the germline gene differ at one end; a read error may be behind it. The read halts 3 residues ahead of the CDR3 end, with the missing end drawn from the germline J gene. The genes are TRBV2 and TRBJ1-1; 7 nucleotides line up with TRBD1. Germline V gene sequence: CDR1 SNHLY, CDR2 FYNNEI. The CDR3 is 18 residues long. CDR3 in amino acids: CACSDLWGSGGVDTEAFF. CDR3 bases read: TGTGCCTGCAGTGACCTGTGGGGATCAGGGGGTGTAGACACTGAA.

This clone was seen only a few times. The sequenced part of the CDR3 DNA is TGTGCCAGCAGCTTAACGGACAGTCAATTCTATGGC. Translated: CASSLTDSQFYG. From start to end, the CDR3 is CASSLTDSQFYGYTF. The rearrangement joins TRBV7-9 to TRBJ1-2; perhaps TRBD1 as D (6 bases). The DNA ends 3 residues before the CDR3 does, and the rest of the CDR3 is filled in from the germline J gene. V was trimmed by 2 bases and J by 4 bases, leaving 14 bases between them. Germline V gene sequence: CDR1 SEHNR, CDR2 FQNEAQ (reference sequence). The CDR3 covers 15 residues.

This clone was observed a handful of times. The CDR3 end lies 3 residues beyond the end of the read and is filled in from the germline J gene. The chain links TRBV6-2 or TRBV6-3 to TRBJ2-4, with D perhaps matching TRBD1 (6 bases). This CDR3 has 16 amino acids. From germline, CDR1 is MNHEY and CDR2 SVGEGT. Trimming removed 6 bases at V and 0 bases at J, with 15 bases between. Partial CDR3 DNA: TGTGCCAGCAGCCCAGTGACAGGACTAGCCAAAAACATT. Amino acids: CASSPVTGLAKNI. The full CDR3 protein is CASSPVTGLAKNIQYF.

There are a few counts of this clone. Sequencing ends 3 residues short of the CDR3 end; the germline J gene provides the rest. The gene calls are TRBV6-2 or TRBV6-3 and TRBJ2-5; 7 bases line up with TRBD2. This CDR3 has 13 residues. V was pared by 5 bases and J by 6 bases, with 6 bases of the junction left unmatched. Germline values: CDR1 MNHEY, CDR2 SVGEGT. The CDR3 is CASSRSGAKTQYF. CDR3 DNA (partial): TGTGCCAGCAGTCGGAGCGGGGCCAAGACC.

As for this clone: The read finishes 3 residues shy of the CDR3 end, and the germline J gene is used to complete it. This rearrangement joins TRBV19 to TRBJ2-2; 7 bases align to TRBD2. This CDR3 is built from 18 residues. Unmatched junction bases numbered 17, after V lost 7 bases and J lost 3 bases. The germline V gene has CDR1 LNHDA and CDR2 SQIVND (reference sequence). The CDR3 loop is CASIPSTGASGYTGELFF. CDR3 DNA (partial): TGTGCCAGTATCCCCTCAACCGGGGCTAGCGGTTACACCGGGGAG. Drawing the rest from reference TRBV19 and TRBJ2-2, the complete variable domain is DGGITQSPKYLFRKEGQNVTLSCEQNLNHDAMYWYRQDPGQGLRLIYYSQIVNDFQKGDIAEGYSVSREKKESFPLTVTSAQKNPTAFYLCASIPSTGASGYTGELFFGEGSRLTVL.

About this clone: The read gets to within 3 residues of the CDR3 end, and the germline J gene fills in the rest. The V and J genes are TRBV18 and TRBJ2-2, with 7 positions matching TRBD1. The trim removed 5 bases at V and 1 base at J, leaving 13 bases unmatched. This CDR3 has 18 residues. Germline V lookup: CDR1 KGHSH, CDR2 LQKENI. CDR3 DNA, as far as it was read: TGTGCCAGCTCAACTCCCACAGGGGCCCTGATGAACACCGGGGAG. It encodes CASSTPTGALMNTGE. The whole CDR3 protein is CASSTPTGALMNTGELFF.

This clone has a handful of counts. The CDR3 is cut off 3 residues early in the read; its end comes from the germline J gene. The chain is built from TRBV7-9 and TRBJ1-2; D is undetermined. This CDR3 is 12 amino acids long. Germline assignment: CDR1 SEHNR and CDR2 FQNEAQ (reference sequence). Deletions cut 0 bases from V and 7 bases from J, with 6 bases between. The CDR3 sequence: CASSLAGFGYTF. Partial CDR3 DNA: TGTGCCAGCAGCTTAGCAGGGTTTGGC.

Comments on this clone: Read data end 3 residues before the CDR3 end; the end is taken from the germline J gene. The genes are TRBV7-9 and TRBJ2-1; D may be TRBD2 (5 bases). CDR3 length: 15 residues. The V end was cut by 8 bases, the J end by 0 bases, with 14 bases between. From germline, CDR1 is SEHNR and CDR2 FQNEAQ (reference sequence). Partial CDR3 DNA: TGTGCCAGCTATGCGGGCCCGAGCTCCTACAATGAG. This encodes CASYAGPSSYNE. The entire CDR3 protein reads CASYAGPSSYNEQFF.

This clone occurred a few times. The read gets to within 3 residues of the CDR3 end, and the germline J gene fills in the rest. The chain joins TRBV19 to TRBJ2-4; D gene uncertain. Per germline, CDR1 LNHDA and CDR2 SQIVND (reference sequence). Trimming left V 10 bases short and J 0 bases short, with 10 bases between. CDR3 length: 13 amino acids. This chain's CDR3 is CATCDLAKNIQYF. The CDR3 bases that were read are TGTGCCACGTGCGATCTAGCCAAAAACATT.

Regarding this clone: The read halts 3 residues ahead of the CDR3 end, with the missing end drawn from the germline J gene. The V and J genes are TRBV7-7 and TRBJ2-1, with 7 bases identical to TRBD1. Unmatched junction bases numbered 7, after V lost 5 bases and J lost 0 bases. This CDR3 comprises 16 residues. Germline V CDR1 and CDR2: SSHAT, FNYEAQ (reference sequence). The CDR3 bases that were read are TGTGCCAGCAGCCCTTTAAACAGGGGCTCCTACAATGAG. Encoded protein: CASSPLNRGSYNE. Given in full, the CDR3 is CASSPLNRGSYNEQFF.

This clone was seen a handful of times. The read gets to within 3 residues of the CDR3 end, and the germline J gene fills in the rest. This chain links TRBV7-7 with TRBJ1-5, with 12 bases that match TRBD1. The V and J ends lost 2 bases and 2 bases, in that order; junction bases with no gene match: 4. The CDR3 is 17 amino acids. From germline, CDR1 is SSHAT and CDR2 FNYEAQ (reference sequence). The CDR3 reads CASSLRDRGQGNQPQHF. CDR3 DNA, as far as it was read: TGTGCCAGCAGCTTAAGGGACAGGGGGCAGGGCAATCAGCCC.

In this sample, this clone turned up a few times. With the read ending 3 residues before the CDR3 end, the germline J gene is used to fill in that end. The rearrangement links TRBV19 to TRBJ2-1; 7 bases fit TRBD1. This CDR3 has 12 residues. V dropped 6 bases and J dropped 9; count of bases not matched to a gene: 5. CDR1 is LNHDA, CDR2 SQIVND, per germline (reference sequence). CDR3 residues: CASRKGAGEQFF. The CDR3 DNA, read in part, is TGTGCCAGTAGGAAGGGGGCCGGTGAG.

Concerning this clone itself: With the read ending 3 residues before the CDR3 end, the germline J gene is used to fill in that end. The chain carries TRBV6-4 and TRBJ2-3, with 9 bases matching TRBD2. Germline V gives CDR1 MRHNA, CDR2 SNTAGT. This CDR3 is built from 14 residues. V gave up 4 bases and J gave up 2 bases; unmatched junction bases: 1. CDR3 region: CASSGGRATDTQYF. Partial CDR3 DNA: TGTGCCAGCAGTGGCGGGAGGGCCACAGATACG.